The clone carrying this T cell receptor (beta chain) occurred once. This sample was taken from a study of blood T cell repertoires in COVID-19. Overall study context: Acute and convalescent COVID-19 specimens originated in the United States, Italy and Spain. From T cells, B-cell-depleted T cells, or PBMCs came the material, which was cDNA or gDNA.

Under the authors' procedure: By means of reference gene primer amplification, nucleated cell counts were estimated. The protocol was immunoSEQ multiplex PCR, while the TCRdb copy is restricted to in-frame clones and leaves out a portion. That table furnishes V, J and clone size, whereas the DNA furnished D and trimming. The data show under 200,000 clones, about 90% seen once. This CDR3 spans 12 amino acids. The germline V gene has CDR1 LGHDT and CDR2 YNNKEL (reference sequence). V was pared by 4 bases and J by 5 bases, with 2 bases of the junction left unmatched. What was sequenced was peripheral blood. This receptor was taken from a man younger than 35 with active or convalescent COVID-19. The V gene is TRBV3-1 (or the pseudogene TRBV3-2), the J gene TRBJ2-7; 7 bases are shared with TRBD1. CDR3 amino acids: CASSLQGDEQYF. The CDR3 nucleotides read TGTGCCAGCAGCCTCCAGGGGGACGAGCAGTACTTC.